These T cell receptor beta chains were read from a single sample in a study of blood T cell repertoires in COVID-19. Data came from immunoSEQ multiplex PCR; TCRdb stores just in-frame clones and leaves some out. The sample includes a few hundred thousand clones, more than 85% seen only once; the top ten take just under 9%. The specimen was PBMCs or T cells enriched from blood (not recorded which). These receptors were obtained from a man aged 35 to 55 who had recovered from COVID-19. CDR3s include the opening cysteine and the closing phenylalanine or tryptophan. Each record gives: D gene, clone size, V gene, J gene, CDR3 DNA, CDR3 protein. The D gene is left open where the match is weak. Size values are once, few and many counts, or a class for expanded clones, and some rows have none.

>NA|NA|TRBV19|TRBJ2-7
TGTGCCAGTAGCCCCGGGACACCCTACGAGCAGTACTTC
CASSPGTPYEQYF
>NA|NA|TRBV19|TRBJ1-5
TGTGCCAGTAGTGTCCCGTCAGATCAGCCCCAGCATTTT
CASSVPSDQPQHF
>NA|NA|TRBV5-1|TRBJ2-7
TGCGCCAGCAGCTTAAACTCCGAGCAGTACTTC
CASSLNSEQYF
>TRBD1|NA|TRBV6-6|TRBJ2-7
TGTGCCAGCATCCCAGGCCGACAGGGCCTCTACGAGCAGTACTTC
CASIPGRQGLYEQYF
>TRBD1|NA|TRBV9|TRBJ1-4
TGTGCCAGCAGCGACGGACAGGGGTTTTTTGAAAAACTGTTTTTT
CASSDGQGFFEKLFF
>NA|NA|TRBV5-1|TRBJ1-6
TGCGCCAGCAGCTTGGAAGTAGATAATTCACCCCTCCACTTT
CASSLEVDNSPLHF
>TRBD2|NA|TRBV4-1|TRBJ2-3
TGCGCCAGCAGCCAAGAGCAAGTAGCGGGAGGTGCAGGTTGGGATACGCAGTATTTT
CASSQEQVAGGAGWDTQYF
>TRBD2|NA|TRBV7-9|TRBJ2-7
TGTGCCAGCAGCTTAGGTCGGGAGGCCCCCGCCTACGAGCAGTACTTC
CASSLGREAPAYEQYF
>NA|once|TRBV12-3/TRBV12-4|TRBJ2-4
TGTGCCAGCAGTACCACAGGAAACATTCAGTACTTC
CASSTTGNIQYF
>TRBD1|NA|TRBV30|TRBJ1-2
TGTGCCTGGGGGGGACAGACCGTTTATGGCTACACCTTC
CAWGGQTVYGYTF
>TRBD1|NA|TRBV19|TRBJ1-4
TGTGCCAGTAGTGGACAGGGTAATGAAAAACTGTTTTTT
CASSGQGNEKLFF
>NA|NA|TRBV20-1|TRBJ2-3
TGCAGTGCTAGTAGTTCCCTAGCGTATGATCCCACAGATACGCAGTATTTT
CSASSSLAYDPTDTQYF
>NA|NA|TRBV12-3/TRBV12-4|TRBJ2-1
TGTGCCAGCAAGGGCTGGGACTTCAATGAGCAGTTCTTC
CASKGWDFNEQFF
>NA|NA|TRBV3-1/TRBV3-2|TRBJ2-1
TGTGCCAGCAGCCAAGGCTCCAGCGCGACCGCTTACAATGAGCAGTTCTTC
CASSQGSSATAYNEQFF
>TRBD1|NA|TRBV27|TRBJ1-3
TGTGCCAGCAGCGCTCAGGGGGCGGATGGAAACACCATATATTTT
CASSAQGADGNTIYF
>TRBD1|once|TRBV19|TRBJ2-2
TGTGCCAGCCAAAGCGGACAGGGCGGATTCGGGGAGCTGTTTTTT
CASQSGQGGFGELFF
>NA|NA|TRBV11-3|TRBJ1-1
TGTGCCAGCAGCTCCACAGGGAACACTGAAGCTTTCTTT
CASSSTGNTEAFF
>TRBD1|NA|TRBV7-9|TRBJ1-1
TGTGCCAGCAGCCTTAGACAGGGAGACACTGAAGCTTTCTTT
CASSLRQGDTEAFF